This T cell receptor (beta chain) originates from a study of blood T cell repertoires in COVID-19. CDR3 size: 15 residues. Germline CDR1 is LGHNA and CDR2 is YSLEER. V gave up 0 bases and J gave up 7 bases, with 13 bases separating them. Assay: immunoSEQ multiplex PCR; the TCRdb copy retains only in-frame clones and omits some. The sample holds 78,000 or so clones; 86% are singletons and the top ten take around 5%. The sequence came from a man aged 50 to 60 with active or convalescent COVID-19. Sample: peripheral blood. The chain is built from TRBV4-3 and TRBJ2-1, with D possibly TRBD2 on 5 matching bases. For the CDR3, the DNA is TGCGCCAGCAGCCAAGACAGCGGAATCGTGAATGAGCAGTTCTTC. It codes for CASSQDSGIVNEQFF.